This T cell receptor beta chain was documented in a study of OX40 agonist ivuxolimab in advanced cancers. Libraries were prepared by immunoSEQ multiplex PCR; TCRdb keeps only in-frame clonotypes and omits some of them. The sample yields 30,000 to 45,000 clones, 80% to 85% seen once. The sequence was collected from an adult with an advanced solid tumor such as melanoma, head and neck, liver or kidney cancer. The sequencing here drew on CD4+ or CD8+ T cells sorted from blood, taken in a trial of the OX40 agonist ivuxolimab.

In DNA, the CDR3 is TGTGCCAGTAGTAGAGTAGGAGTTAGCTCCTACGAGCAGTACTTC. Residues: CASSRVGVSSYEQYF. J is TRBJ2-7 and V is TRBV19, with no clear D. Trimming cost V 4 bases and J 0 bases, with 13 bases left between them. Germline-derived CDR1 and CDR2 are LNHDA and SQIVND (reference sequence). The CDR3 totals 15 residues.